These 13 T cell receptor beta chains were sequenced from one sample in a study of shared clonotypes between healthy human individuals. As defined, naive CD8 cells were CD45RO-negative and positively selected for CCR7, with terminally differentiated effector memory CD45RA+ cells excluded. Generated by immunoSEQ multiplex PCR, the TCRdb table keeps only in-frame clones and is missing some. The sample includes around 600,000 clones, roughly 98% of them seen just once. Sequencing input: naive CD8+ T cells sorted from blood. The receptor source for this set is a man under 40 in good health.

This sequence joins TRBV15 and TRBJ1-5; weak D call: TRBD1 (6 bases). This CDR3 spans 15 amino acids. V was pared by 4 bases and J by 3 bases, with 13 bases between. CDR1 and CDR2 from the germline V gene are LNHNV and YYDKDF (reference sequence). CDR3 sequence: CATSTGGRINQPQHF. The CDR3 DNA follows: TGTGCCACCAGCACTGGGGGCAGAATCAATCAGCCCCAGCATTTT.

The gene calls are TRBV7-6 and TRBJ2-7; D may be TRBD1 or TRBD2 (5 bases each). Trimming took off 1 base at V and 5 bases at J, with 6 bases between the two ends. The CDR3 contains 12 residues. CDR1 and CDR2 (germline): SGHVS, FNYEAQ. The CDR3 sequence is CASSLGGDEQYF. CDR3 nucleotide sequence: TGTGCCAGCAGCTTAGGAGGGGACGAGCAGTACTTC.

This sequence joins TRBV28 and TRBJ2-3; TRBD2 might be the D (5 bases). V was clipped by 11 bases and J by 1 base, with 22 bases between them. Germline V lookup: CDR1 MDHEN, CDR2 SYDVKM. The CDR3 is made up of 16 amino acids. CDR3: CAGQPDGGIGTDTQYF. In DNA form, the CDR3 reads TGTGCCGGTCAACCGGACGGAGGAATCGGCACAGATACGCAGTATTTT.

The chain combines TRBV5-1 with TRBJ1-1; a possible D gene is TRBD1 (5 bases). Germline-derived CDR1 and CDR2 are SGHRS and YFSETQ. V was clipped by 0 bases and J by 6 bases, with 15 bases between them. The CDR3 consists of 15 residues. The CDR3, as DNA: TGCGCCAGCAGCTTGGCCGGGGTAACAGGTCCTGAAGCTTTCTTT. Its protein product is CASSLAGVTGPEAFF.

The J gene is TRBJ2-5, the V gene TRBV19; no reliable D call. Germline V gives CDR1 LNHDA, CDR2 SQIVND (reference sequence). CDR3 length equals 12 residues. V was shortened by 6 bases and J by 1 base, with 6 bases between the two germline ends. As DNA, the CDR3 is TGTGCCAGTAGCGGACGCCAAGAGACCCAGTACTTC. Protein sequence: CASSGRQETQYF.

On this clone: Other DNA variants within this sample encode the same CDR3. The genes are TRBV27 and TRBJ1-5, with 9 bases fitting TRBD1. This CDR3 is 14 amino acids long. V was clipped by 6 bases and J by 4 bases; unmatched bases: 4. Germline V gene lookup returns CDR1 MNHEY and CDR2 SMNVEV (reference sequence). As DNA, the CDR3 is TGTGCCAGCAGCCTGACAGGGGGTAATCAGCCCCAGCATTTT. Amino acid sequence: CASSLTGGNQPQHF.

The chain is built from TRBV7-9 and TRBJ2-1, with a tentative D call TRBD1 (7 bases). The CDR3 spans 18 residues. Germline assignment: CDR1 SEHNR and CDR2 FQNEAQ (reference sequence). V shed 1 base and J shed 3 bases, with 19 bases lying between them. CDR3 in DNA: TGTGCCAGCAGCTTAGGGCCCGGAGGGGCAGGGGGCTACAATGAGCAGTTCTTC. Amino acid sequence: CASSLGPGGAGGYNEQFF.

This clone has just one count. The genes are TRBV14 and TRBJ1-1; the match to TRBD1 covers 7 bases. The CDR3 runs to 15 residues. CDR1 is SGHDN and CDR2 is FVKESK in the germline V gene. The V segment lost 5 bases and the J segment 1 base; nucleotides outside the gene matches: 7. The CDR3 nucleotides are TGTGCCAGCAGCGTCTACAGGGGTAGGAACACTGAAGCTTTCTTT. Its translation is CASSVYRGRNTEAFF.

V and J are TRBV4-1 and TRBJ2-1; 7 bases fit TRBD2. The CDR3 contains 16 residues. From germline, CDR1 is MGHRA and CDR2 YSYEKL. Trimming removed 3 bases from V and 9 bases from J; junction bases left unmatched: 14. DNA of the CDR3: TGCGCCAGCAGCCACCAAAGCGGGACCTCCGGCGGTGAGCAGTTCTTC. As protein: CASSHQSGTSGGEQFF.

The gene calls are TRBV11-3 and TRBJ2-2; 8 nucleotides match TRBD2. Looked up from germline, CDR1 is SGHNT and CDR2 is YENEEA. CDR3 length: 15 residues. V gave up 6 bases and J gave up 1 base; unmatched junction bases: 4. The CDR3 loop is CASRKAGENTGELFF. In DNA, the CDR3 is TGTGCCAGCAGGAAAGCGGGGGAGAACACCGGGGAGCTGTTTTTT.

This clone came up once. The sample contains more than one DNA sequence encoding this CDR3. V and J are TRBV27 and TRBJ2-7, with D possibly being TRBD1 (6 bases). Germline V lookup: CDR1 MNHEY, CDR2 SMNVEV (reference sequence). The CDR3 is 12 residues long. The V and J ends lost 3 bases and 4 bases respectively, with 7 bases between them. The CDR3 loop reads CASSFRGYEQYF. The CDR3 DNA follows: TGTGCCAGCAGTTTCAGGGGATACGAGCAGTACTTC.

The chain has TRBV28 and TRBJ2-7; 13 positions agree with TRBD2. Germline V gene sequence: CDR1 MDHEN, CDR2 SYDVKM. The CDR3 covers 21 residues. J lost 6 bases, V lost 2 bases, and 22 bases had no gene match. CDR3 sequence (DNA): TGTGCCAGCAGTTTACTTCCGGGACAGGAAAAGACTAGCGGGAGGCAAGGCGAGCAGTACTTC. Its protein is CASSLLPGQEKTSGRQGEQYF.

This chain uses TRBV30 with TRBJ2-7; D is perhaps TRBD1 (6 bases). Trimming left V 2 bases short and J 3 bases short, with 14 bases between. Germline loops: CDR1 GTSNPN, CDR2 SVGIG (reference sequence). This CDR3 is built from 14 residues. The CDR3 spells CAWSWAGVLYEQYF. CDR3 nucleotides: TGTGCCTGGAGTTGGGCAGGGGTTCTCTACGAGCAGTACTTC.